The entry below gives a single TCR beta chain sequence along with its context. The sample contains more than one DNA sequence encoding this CDR3. This sample is drawn from a study of T cell responses to AZD1222 COVID-19 vaccine. Measured with immunoSEQ multiplex PCR; TCRdb has only the in-frame clones, and not every one. The sample gives roughly 120,000 clones, about 90% of which show up once; 1.6% is in the top ten. This clonotype was obtained from an adult who received the AZD1222 COVID-19 vaccine. This specimen consisted of peripheral blood, obtained 28 days after the second AZD1222 dose.

CDR3 region: CASSLAGGPNEQFF. CDR3 sequence (DNA): TGTGCCAGTAGTCTAGCGGGAGGGCCAAATGAGCAGTTCTTC. The chain links TRBV19 to TRBJ2-1, with 12 bases fitting TRBD2. Per germline, CDR1 LNHDA and CDR2 SQIVND (reference sequence). CDR3 size: 14 residues. J was trimmed by 7 bases and V by 5 bases; bases with no gene match: 3.